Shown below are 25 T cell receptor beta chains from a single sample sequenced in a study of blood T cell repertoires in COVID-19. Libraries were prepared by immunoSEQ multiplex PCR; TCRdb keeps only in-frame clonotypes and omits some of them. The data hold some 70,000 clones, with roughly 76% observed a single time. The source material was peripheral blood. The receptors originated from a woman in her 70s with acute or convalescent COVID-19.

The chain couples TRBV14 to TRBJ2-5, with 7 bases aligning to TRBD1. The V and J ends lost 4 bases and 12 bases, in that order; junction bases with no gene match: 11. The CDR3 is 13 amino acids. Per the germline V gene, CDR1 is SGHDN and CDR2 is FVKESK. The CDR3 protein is CASSRSQGVVEYF. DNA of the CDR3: TGTGCCAGCAGCCGCTCCCAGGGGGTTGTGGAGTACTTC.

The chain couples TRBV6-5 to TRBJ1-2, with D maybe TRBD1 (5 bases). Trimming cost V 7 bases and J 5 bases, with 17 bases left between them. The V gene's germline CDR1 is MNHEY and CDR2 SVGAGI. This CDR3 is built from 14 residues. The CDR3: CASTTGHLGYGYTF. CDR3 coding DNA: TGTGCCAGCACCACAGGACATTTAGGATATGGCTACACCTTC.

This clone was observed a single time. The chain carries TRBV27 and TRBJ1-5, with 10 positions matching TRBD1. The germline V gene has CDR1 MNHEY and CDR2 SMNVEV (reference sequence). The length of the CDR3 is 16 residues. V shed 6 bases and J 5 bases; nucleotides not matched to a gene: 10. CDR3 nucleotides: TGTGCCAGCAGCCCCCTGGGACAGGGGCGAGATCAGCCCCAGCATTTT. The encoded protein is CASSPLGQGRDQPQHF.

CDR3 bases: TGTGCCAGCAGTTACAGGGATTCGTACAATGAGCAGTTCTTC. This encodes CASSYRDSYNEQFF. The chain couples TRBV7-3 to TRBJ2-1; TRBD1 might be the D (6 bases). The CDR3 is 14 amino acids. Trimming removed 6 bases at V and 4 bases at J, with 13 bases between. Germline V gene lookup returns CDR1 SGHTA and CDR2 FQGTGA. The full variable domain, its missing parts supplied by reference TRBV7-3 and TRBJ2-1, is GAGVSQTPSNKVTEKGKYVELRCDPISGHTALYWYRQSLGQGPEFLIYFQGTGAADDSGLPNDRFFAVRPEGSVSTLKIQRTERGDSAVYLCASSYRDSYNEQFFGPGTRLTVL.

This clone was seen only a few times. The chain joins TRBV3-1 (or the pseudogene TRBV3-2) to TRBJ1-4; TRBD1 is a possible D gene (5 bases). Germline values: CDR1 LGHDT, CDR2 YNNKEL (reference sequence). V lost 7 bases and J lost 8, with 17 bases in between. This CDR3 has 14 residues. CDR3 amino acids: CASTLGGSGEKLFF. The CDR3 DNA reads TGTGCCAGCACCCTCGGGGGGTCGGGAGAAAAACTGTTTTTT.

The CDR3 DNA sequence: TGTGCCAGTAGCAATCCCCCTAGCCGAGGCTACACCTTC. Translating it yields CASSNPPSRGYTF. V is TRBV19 and J is TRBJ1-2, with D uncertain. V shed 6 bases and J shed 8 bases, with 16 bases lying between them. CDR3 length: 13 amino acids. CDR1 is LNHDA, CDR2 SQIVND, per germline (reference sequence).

The CDR3 sequence is CASSLRATGMNTEAFF. The CDR3 region has the DNA TGCGCCAGCAGCCTGAGGGCTACAGGGATGAACACTGAAGCTTTCTTT. The rearrangement joins TRBV5-1 to TRBJ1-1, with D possibly matching TRBD1 (6 bases). Trimming removed 4 bases from V and 0 bases from J, with 16 bases in between. CDR1 and CDR2 from the germline V gene are SGHRS and YFSETQ. The CDR3 runs 16 residues.

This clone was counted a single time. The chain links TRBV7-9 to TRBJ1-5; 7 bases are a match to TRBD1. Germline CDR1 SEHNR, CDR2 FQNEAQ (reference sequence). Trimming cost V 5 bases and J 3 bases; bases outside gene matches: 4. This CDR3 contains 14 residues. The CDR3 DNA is TGTGCCAGCAGCACCGGGACAGTCAATCAGCCCCAGCATTTT. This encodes CASSTGTVNQPQHF.

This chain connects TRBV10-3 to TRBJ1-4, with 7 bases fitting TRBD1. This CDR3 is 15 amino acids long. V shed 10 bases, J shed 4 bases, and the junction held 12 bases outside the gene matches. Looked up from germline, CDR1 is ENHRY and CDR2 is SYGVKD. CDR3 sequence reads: CATGAGAGGNEKLFF. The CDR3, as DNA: TGTGCCACCGGGGCCGGGGCAGGGGGTAATGAAAAACTGTTTTTT.

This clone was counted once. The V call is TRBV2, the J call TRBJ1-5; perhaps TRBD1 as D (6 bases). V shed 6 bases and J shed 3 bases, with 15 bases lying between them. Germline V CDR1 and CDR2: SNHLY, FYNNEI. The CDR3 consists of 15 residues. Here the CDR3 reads CASSERQAINQPQHF. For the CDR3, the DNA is TGTGCCAGCAGCGAGAGACAGGCGATCAATCAGCCCCAGCATTTT. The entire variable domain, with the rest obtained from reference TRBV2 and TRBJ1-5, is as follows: EPEVTQTPSHQVTQMGQEVILRCVPISNHLYFYWYRQILGQKVEFLVSFYNNEISEKSEIFDDQFSVERPDGSNFTLKIRSTKLEDSAMYFCASSERQAINQPQHFGDGTRLSIL.

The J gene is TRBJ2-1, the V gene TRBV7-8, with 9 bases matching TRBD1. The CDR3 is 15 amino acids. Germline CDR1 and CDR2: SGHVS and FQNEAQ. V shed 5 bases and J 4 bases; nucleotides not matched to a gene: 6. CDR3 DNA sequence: TGTGCCAGCAGCGCAAACAGGGGGCGGTACAATGAGCAGTTCTTC. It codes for CASSANRGRYNEQFF.

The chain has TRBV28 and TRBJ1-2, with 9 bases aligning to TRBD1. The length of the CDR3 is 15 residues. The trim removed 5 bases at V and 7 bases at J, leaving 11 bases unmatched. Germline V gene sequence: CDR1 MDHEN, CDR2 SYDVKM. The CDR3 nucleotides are TGTGCCAGCAGTGAGGGGACAGGGACGAGGGTTGGCTACACCTTC. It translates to CASSEGTGTRVGYTF.

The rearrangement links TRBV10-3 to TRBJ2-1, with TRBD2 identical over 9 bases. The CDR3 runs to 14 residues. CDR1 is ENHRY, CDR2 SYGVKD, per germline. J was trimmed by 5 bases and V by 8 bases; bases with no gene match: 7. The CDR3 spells CAIGGGRGDNEQFF. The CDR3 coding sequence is TGTGCCATCGGCGGCGGGAGGGGGGACAATGAGCAGTTCTTC.

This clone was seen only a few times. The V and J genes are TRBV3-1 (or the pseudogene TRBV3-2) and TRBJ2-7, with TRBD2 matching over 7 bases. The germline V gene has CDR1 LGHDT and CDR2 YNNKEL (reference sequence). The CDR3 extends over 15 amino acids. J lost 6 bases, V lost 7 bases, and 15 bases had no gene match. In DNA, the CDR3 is TGTGCCAGCACCCAGCGGGCTAGACTAGCCGGCGAGCAGTACTTC. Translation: CASTQRARLAGEQYF.

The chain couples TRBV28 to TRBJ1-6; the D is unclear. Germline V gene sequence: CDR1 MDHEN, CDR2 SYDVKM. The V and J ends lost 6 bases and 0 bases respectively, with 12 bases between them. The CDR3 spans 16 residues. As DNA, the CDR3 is TGTGCCAGCAGGCCCGCAACGAGCTCCTATAATTCACCCCTCCACTTT. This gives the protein CASRPATSSYNSPLHF. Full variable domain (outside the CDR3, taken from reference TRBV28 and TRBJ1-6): DVKVTQSSRYLVKRTGEKVFLECVQDMDHENMFWYRQDPGLGLRLIYFSYDVKMKEKGDIPEGYSVSREKKERFSLILESASTNQTSMYLCASRPATSSYNSPLHFGNGTRLTVT.

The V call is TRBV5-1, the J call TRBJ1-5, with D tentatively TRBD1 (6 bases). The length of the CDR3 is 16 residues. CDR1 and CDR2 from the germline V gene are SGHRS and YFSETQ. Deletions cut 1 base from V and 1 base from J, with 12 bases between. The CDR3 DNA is TGCGCCAGCAGCTTGTCTCCTCAGGGGAGCAATCAGCCCCAGCATTTT. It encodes CASSLSPQGSNQPQHF.

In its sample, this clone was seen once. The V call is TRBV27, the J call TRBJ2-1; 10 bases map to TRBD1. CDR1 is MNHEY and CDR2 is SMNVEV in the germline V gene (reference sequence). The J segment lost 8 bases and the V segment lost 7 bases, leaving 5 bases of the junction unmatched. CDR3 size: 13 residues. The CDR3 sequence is CASKPTGGYEQFF. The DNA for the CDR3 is TGTGCCAGCAAACCGACAGGGGGCTATGAGCAGTTCTTC.

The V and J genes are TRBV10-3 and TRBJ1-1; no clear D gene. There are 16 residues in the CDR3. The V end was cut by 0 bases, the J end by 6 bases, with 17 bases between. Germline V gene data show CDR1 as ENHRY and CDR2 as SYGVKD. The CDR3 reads CAISESSNPTGSEAFF. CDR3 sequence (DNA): TGTGCCATCAGTGAGTCTTCTAACCCCACGGGGTCTGAAGCTTTCTTT.

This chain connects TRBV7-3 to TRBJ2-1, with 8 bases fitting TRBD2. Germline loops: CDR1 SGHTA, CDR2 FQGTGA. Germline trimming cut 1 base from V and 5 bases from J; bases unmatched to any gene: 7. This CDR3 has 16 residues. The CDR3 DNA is TGTGCCAGCAGCTTAAATAGCGGGGATATAGACAATGAGCAGTTCTTC. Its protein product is CASSLNSGDIDNEQFF.

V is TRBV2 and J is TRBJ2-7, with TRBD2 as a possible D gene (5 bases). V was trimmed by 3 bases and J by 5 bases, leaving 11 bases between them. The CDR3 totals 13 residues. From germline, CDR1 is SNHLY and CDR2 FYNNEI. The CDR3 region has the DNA TGTGCCAGCAGTGAGAACGGGGTTGACGAGCAGTACTTC. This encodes CASSENGVDEQYF.

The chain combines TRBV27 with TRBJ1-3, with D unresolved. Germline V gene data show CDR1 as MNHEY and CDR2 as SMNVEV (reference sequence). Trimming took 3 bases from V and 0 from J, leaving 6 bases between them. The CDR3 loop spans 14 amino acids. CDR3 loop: CASSLAGSGNTIYF. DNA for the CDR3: TGTGCCAGCAGTTTGGCAGGCTCTGGAAACACCATATATTTT.

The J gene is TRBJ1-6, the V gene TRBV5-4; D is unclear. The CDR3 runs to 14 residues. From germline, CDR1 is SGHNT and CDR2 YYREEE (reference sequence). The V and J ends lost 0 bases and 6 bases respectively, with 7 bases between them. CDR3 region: CASSLDRGNSPLHF. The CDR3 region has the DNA TGTGCCAGCAGCTTGGACCGGGGTAATTCACCCCTCCACTTT.

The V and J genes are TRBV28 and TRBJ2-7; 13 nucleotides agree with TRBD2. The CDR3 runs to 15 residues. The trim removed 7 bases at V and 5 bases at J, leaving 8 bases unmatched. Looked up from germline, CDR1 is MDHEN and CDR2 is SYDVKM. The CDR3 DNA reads TGTGCCAGCATTAAGACTAGCGGGAGGTCCCACGAGCAGTACTTC. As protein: CASIKTSGRSHEQYF.

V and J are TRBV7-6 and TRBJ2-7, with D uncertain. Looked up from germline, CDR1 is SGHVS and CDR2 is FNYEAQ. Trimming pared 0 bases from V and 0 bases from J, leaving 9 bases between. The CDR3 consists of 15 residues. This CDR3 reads CASSLAGSSSYEQYF. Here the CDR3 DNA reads TGTGCCAGCAGCTTAGCGGGCAGCAGCTCCTACGAGCAGTACTTC.

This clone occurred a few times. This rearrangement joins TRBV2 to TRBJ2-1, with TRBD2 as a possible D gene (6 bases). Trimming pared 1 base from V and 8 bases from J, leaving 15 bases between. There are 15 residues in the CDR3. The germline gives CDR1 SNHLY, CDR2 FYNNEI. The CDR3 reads CASSEEGGGRHEQFF. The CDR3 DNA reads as TGTGCCAGCAGTGAAGAGGGAGGCGGTAGGCATGAGCAGTTCTTC.